This T cell receptor beta chain was observed in a study of blood T cell repertoires in COVID-19. Study context: Sites in the United States, Italy and Spain provided acute and convalescent COVID-19 samples. The cDNA or gDNA used as material had been derived from T cells, B-cell-depleted T cells, or PBMCs.

Membership in each cohort depended on participant-reported clinical history. Cohort 3 donors counted as recovered after two negative PCRs, clearance, or resolved symptoms. Only in-frame clones appear in the TCRdb table, and some are missing; sequencing was by immunoSEQ multiplex PCR. Among about 230,000 clones, more than 80% were seen once, and the ten largest hold about 1.8%. The CDR3 is 14 residues long. Germline CDR1 reads SGHTA; CDR2 reads FQGNSA. Trimming took off 5 bases at V and 6 bases at J, with 14 bases between the two ends. This TCR was recovered from a man in his 60s who had recovered from COVID-19. This sequence joins TRBV7-2 and TRBJ1-5, with D perhaps matching TRBD1 (6 bases). The sample consisted of PBMCs or T cells enriched from blood (not recorded which). CDR3 residues: CASSPASGVQPQHF. CDR3 in DNA: TGTGCCAGCAGCCCAGCTTCAGGGGTTCAGCCCCAGCATTTT.